These T cell receptor beta chains were read from a single sample in a study of T cells in Graves' hyperthyroidism and ophthalmopathy. One entry per CDR3 protein, called by TCRdb with MiXCR from the multiplex PCR reads. The table has roughly 630,000 distinct CDR3 sequences, 15% to 19% seen once. Sequencing used blood. The receptors stem from a woman aged 25 to 39 with Graves' hyperthyroidism. Both conserved end residues are part of each CDR3. D genes are given only for firm matches. Not all rows give a size; the values are once, few, many and, for expanded clones, a class.

V gene	clone size	D gene	J gene	CDR3 DNA	CDR3 protein
TRBV7-2	many	NA	TRBJ2-5	TGTGCCAGCAGCTTATTCCTCCAAGAGACCCAGTACTTC	CASSLFLQETQYF
TRBV18	few	NA	TRBJ2-2	TGTGCCAGCTCACCCTCCGCGTCCGCCGGGGAGCTGTTTTTT	CASSPSASAGELFF
TRBV2	NA	NA	TRBJ2-2	TGTGCCAGCAGCTTAGAGCTTGCCCGGTCCGGGGAGCTGTTTTTT	CASSLELARSGELFF
TRBV5-1	NA	NA	TRBJ2-7	TGCGCCAGCAGCTTGGCCACGGTAGGGGGCAGGCGGGAGTCCCCCTACGAGCAGTACTTC	CASSLATVGGRRESPYEQYF
TRBV2	many	NA	TRBJ2-7	TGTGCCAGCACACTACCATCGACAGGAGTCTACGAGCAGTACTTC	CASTLPSTGVYEQYF
TRBV20-1	few	NA	TRBJ2-7	TGCAGTGCCGCACGTCCGGTAGGTGGTATTCCCCACGAGCAGTACTTC	CSAARPVGGIPHEQYF
TRBV3-1	many	TRBD1	TRBJ2-7	TGTGCCAGCAGCCAGCCGGGACAGGGTGCCTACGAGCAGTACTTC	CASSQPGQGAYEQYF
TRBV29-1	NA	TRBD1	TRBJ2-3	TGCAGCGTTGCCCTATACAGGGGTGCAGATACGCAGTATTTT	CSVALYRGADTQYF
TRBV15	few	NA	TRBJ1-1	TGTGCCACCAGCAGTTCTTTTGGGACTGAAGCTTTCTTT	CATSSSFGTEAFF
TRBV4-1	NA	NA	TRBJ2-2	TGCGCCAGCAGGAGACCTGGAACCGGGGAGCTGTTTTTT	CASRRPGTGELFF
TRBV7-2	NA	TRBD2	TRBJ2-3	TGTGCCAGCAGCCCCTTTGGCGGGAGGGTCGTGTATTTTAGCACAGATACGCAGTATTTT	CASSPFGGRVVYFSTDTQYF
TRBV6-1	many	NA	TRBJ2-7	TGTGCCAGCAGTGAGGGTGATGTACGCACCTACGAGCAGTACTTC	CASSEGDVRTYEQYF
TRBV20-1	few	NA	TRBJ1-2	TGCAGTGCTAGGATAGACCTAGCTAACTGTGGCTACACCTTC	CSARIDLANCGYTF
TRBV6-1	many	NA	TRBJ2-7	TGTGCCAGCAGTCTAATCGGACAGGAGGGGTCCCAGCAGTACTTC	CASSLIGQEGSQQYF
TRBV5-1	few	TRBD1	TRBJ1-2	TGCGCCAGCAGCTTGGCGGGGACAGGGCGGTATGGCTACACCTTC	CASSLAGTGRYGYTF
TRBV2	NA	TRBD2	TRBJ2-2	TGTGCCAGCAGTCCCGGCTTGGGAGCGGGACACACCGGGGAGCTGTTTTTT	CASSPGLGAGHTGELFF
TRBV27	many	TRBD1	TRBJ2-7	TGTGCCAGCAGTTCGGGACAGGCTAACTACGAGCAGTACTTC	CASSSGQANYEQYF
TRBV7-2	many	TRBD1	TRBJ2-7	TGTGCCAGCAGCGCGACAGGGGTTGGCGAGCAGTACTTC	CASSATGVGEQYF
TRBV5-1	many	NA	TRBJ2-5	TGCGCCAGCAGCTCGGACGGCACGCAAGAGACCCAGTACTTC	CASSSDGTQETQYF
TRBV18	many	TRBD1	TRBJ1-2	TGTGCCAGCTCACCCACCCAGGACAGGGGCTATGGCTACACCTTC	CASSPTQDRGYGYTF
TRBV20-1	many	TRBD1	TRBJ1-2	TGCAGTGCTAGAGATGTTCAGGGGGCCGATGGCTACACCTTC	CSARDVQGADGYTF
TRBV10-3	many	NA	TRBJ2-5	TGTGCCATCAGTGACGGGAGCCAAGAGACCCAGTACTTC	CAISDGSQETQYF
TRBV6-1	few	NA	TRBJ2-3	TGTGCCAGCACCCCACCCGGGACTCGCACAGATACGCAGTATTTT	CASTPPGTRTDTQYF
TRBV24-1	many	NA	TRBJ2-2	TGTGCCACCAGTGATTTGGTCGACGGGGTACCGAACACCGGGGAGCTGTTTTTT	CATSDLVDGVPNTGELFF
TRBV20-1	many	TRBD1	TRBJ2-7	TGCAGTGCTAGAGGCCTCCAGGGGGCCACCTACGAGCAGTACTTC	CSARGLQGATYEQYF
TRBV29-1	NA	TRBD2	TRBJ2-7	TGCAGCGTTGTACGGACTAGCGGGACGGATGAGCAGTACTTC	CSVVRTSGTDEQYF
TRBV24-1	few	TRBD1	TRBJ1-2	TGTGCCACCAGTGACGGTGGGACAGACCTCTATGGCTACACCTTC	CATSDGGTDLYGYTF
TRBV10-1	many	NA	TRBJ2-1	TGCGCCAGCAGTGACTGGGAGACCCTTGGACTTTACAATGAGCAGTTCTTC	CASSDWETLGLYNEQFF
TRBV4-3	NA	TRBD2	TRBJ2-1	TGCGCCAGCAATATTAGGACTAGCGGGAGTCATGAGCAGTTCTTC	CASNIRTSGSHEQFF
TRBV28	NA	NA	TRBJ2-7	TGTGCCAGCAGTTTATGGGCAGGGGGGGAATTCGAGCAGTACTTC	CASSLWAGGEFEQYF
TRBV20-1	NA	NA	TRBJ2-1	TGCAGTGCTAGAGTCGACAGATACAATGAGCAGTTCTTC	CSARVDRYNEQFF
TRBV7-2	NA	NA	TRBJ1-1	TGTGCCAGCAGCTCCCATACGGGACCCGGCACTGAAGCTTTCTTT	CASSSHTGPGTEAFF
TRBV5-1	many	NA	TRBJ1-2	TGCGCCAGCAGCTTGGACCGGCGTTTCCCGGATGGATATGGCTACACCTTC	CASSLDRRFPDGYGYTF
TRBV20-1	NA	TRBD1	TRBJ1-5	TGCAGTGCTAGGCAGGGGGATAATCGGCCCCAGCATTTT	CSARQGDNRPQHF
TRBV2	many	NA	TRBJ2-3	TGTGCCAGCAGTTTACGGACTGTTCCGCGTAGCACAGATACGCAGTATTTT	CASSLRTVPRSTDTQYF
TRBV14	NA	TRBD2	TRBJ2-2	TGTGCCAGCAGCCTGACACCGGGACTAGCGGGAGAGGGCGTCACCGGGGAGCTGTTTTTT	CASSLTPGLAGEGVTGELFF
TRBV20-1	many	TRBD2	TRBJ2-7	TGCAGTGCCATTAGGGAAACTAGCGGGAGGACCGAGCAGTACTTC	CSAIRETSGRTEQYF
TRBV9	few	TRBD1	TRBJ2-7	TGTGCCAGCAAGGGACAGACCTACGAGCAGTACTTC	CASKGQTYEQYF
TRBV11-1	many	NA	TRBJ2-3	TGTGCCAGCAGCTTCGGCTCGGGAACAGATACGCAGTATTTT	CASSFGSGTDTQYF
TRBV5-1	NA	NA	TRBJ1-6	TGCGCCAGCAGCCCTCCCGACGCGTCAAATTCACCCCTCCACTTT	CASSPPDASNSPLHF
TRBV3-1	many	TRBD1	TRBJ1-1	TGTGCCAGCAGTCACCGGGACAGGGGGAGAACTGAAGCTTTCTTT	CASSHRDRGRTEAFF
TRBV18	NA	TRBD1	TRBJ2-3	TGTGCCAGCTCACCCCGGGACAGGGGGCTGGATACGCAGTATTTT	CASSPRDRGLDTQYF
TRBV24-1	few	NA	TRBJ1-2	TGTGCCACCAGTGATGCGTCCTACCACTATGGCTACACCTTC	CATSDASYHYGYTF
TRBV7-9	many	TRBD2	TRBJ2-1	TGTGCCAGCAGCTTAGTTGCGAGTAGCGGGTACTCCTACAATGAGCAGTTCTTC	CASSLVASSGYSYNEQFF
TRBV12-3/TRBV12-4	few	TRBD1	TRBJ2-1	TGTGCCAGCAACCAAGTGACAGGGGGTGAGCAGTTCTTC	CASNQVTGGEQFF
TRBV12-3/TRBV12-4	few	NA	TRBJ2-3	TGTGCCAGCAGTTGGGCCCCAGATACGCAGTATTTT	CASSWAPDTQYF
TRBV27	few	NA	TRBJ2-1	TGTGCCAGCAGCCCCAGGGATGGGTCCACCGAGCAGTTCTTC	CASSPRDGSTEQFF
TRBV30	many	NA	TRBJ1-1	TGTGCCTGGACCGGGCCACCGAACACTGAAGCTTTCTTT	CAWTGPPNTEAFF
TRBV24-1	many	NA	TRBJ2-2	TGTGCCACCAGTGGTGGACCACCCGGAGCGAACACCGGGGAGCTGTTTTTT	CATSGGPPGANTGELFF
TRBV27	NA	NA	TRBJ2-5	TGTGCCAGCAGGACCCGACGATTGGCAGAGACCCAGTACTTC	CASRTRRLAETQYF
TRBV15	many	NA	TRBJ1-2	TGTGCCACCAGCAGAGATCGCCTAGGACAGTTTAACTATGGCTACACCTTC	CATSRDRLGQFNYGYTF